The clone carrying this T cell receptor (beta chain) was seen a few times. Its antigen is currently unknown. The sample comes from a study of cytomegalovirus exposure and HLA in healthy donors. Whole-study findings and limits: Later genetic work tied a missense DCLRE1C variant to beta-chain V and J trimming.

The PCR was carried out with 60 Vbeta primers and 13 Jbeta primers. Measured with immunoSEQ multiplex PCR; TCRdb has only the in-frame clones, and not every one. The sample shows around 30,000 clones, 85% to 90% of them seen only once. The CDR3 is 15 amino acids. Germline-derived CDR1 and CDR2 are MNHEY and SVGAGI. V lost 7 bases to trimming and J lost 4 bases, with 17 bases between them. Material: PBMCs. This clonotype originated in a boy aged 5-17 years in good health and CMV-seronegative. This chain joins TRBV6-5 and TRBJ1-5; TRBD1 is a possible D gene (5 bases). The DNA for the CDR3 is TGTGCCAGCAATATCCGGGCAGGGTTAAATCAGCCCCAGCATTTT. Its protein product is CASNIRAGLNQPQHF.